Following are 9 T cell receptor beta chains from one sample sequenced in a study of cytomegalovirus exposure and HLA in healthy donors. Both 60 Vbeta primers and 13 Jbeta primers went into the PCR. Method: immunoSEQ multiplex PCR; TCRdb's copy keeps in-frame clones and lacks some. Found here are roughly 100,000 clones, 65% to 85% of them singletons; the top ten hold approximately 2%. Input material: PBMCs. The receptors stem from a woman aged 35 to 49 in good health and CMV-seronegative.

This chain joins TRBV9 and TRBJ2-7, with TRBD1 identical over 8 bases. This CDR3 region has 15 residues. The germline CDR1 and CDR2 sequences are SGDLS and YYNGEE. V was pared by 0 bases and J by 5 bases, with 7 bases of the junction left unmatched. The CDR3 DNA reads TGTGCCAGCAGCGTAGGTCGGGCAGGGGGCCACGAGCAGTACTTC. It yields the protein CASSVGRAGGHEQYF.

V and J are TRBV2 and TRBJ2-2; possibly TRBD1 for D (5 bases). This CDR3 contains 14 residues. Trimming took 8 bases from V and 1 from J, leaving 11 bases between them. Per the germline V gene, CDR1 is SNHLY and CDR2 is FYNNEI. The CDR3: CASGNTGNTGELFF. CDR3 bases: TGTGCCAGCGGAAATACAGGGAACACCGGGGAGCTGTTTTTT.

This clone was detected only a few times. The chain couples TRBV19 to TRBJ2-7, with D possibly TRBD1 on 7 matching bases. The germline V gene has CDR1 LNHDA and CDR2 SQIVND (reference sequence). This CDR3 spans 14 amino acids. Trimming removed 7 bases from V and 3 bases from J, with 16 bases in between. The CDR3 region is CASTPGQGGYEQYF. The DNA for the CDR3 is TGTGCCAGTACCCCCGGGCAGGGGGGCTACGAGCAGTACTTC.

This chain connects TRBV25-1 to TRBJ2-5, with 9 bases that match TRBD1. Trimming removed 1 base from V and 0 bases from J; junction bases left unmatched: 6. CDR1 and CDR2 (germline): MGHDK, SYGVNS. The CDR3 sequence is 17 residues long. The CDR3: CASSESGTGTYQETQYF. CDR3 in DNA: TGTGCCAGCAGTGAATCGGGGACAGGGACGTACCAAGAGACCCAGTACTTC.

The chain employs TRBV4-2 and TRBJ2-7; 9 nucleotides agree with TRBD2. CDR1 LGHNA and CDR2 YNFKEQ come from the germline V gene. The CDR3 sequence is 15 residues long. The V segment lost 4 bases and the J segment 2 bases; nucleotides outside the gene matches: 6. The CDR3 region has the DNA TGTGCCAGCAGCCCCAATAGCGGGAGCACCTACGAGCAGTACTTC. Its translation is CASSPNSGSTYEQYF.

This clone was picked up a small number of times. The chain joins TRBV5-1 to TRBJ1-6, with D maybe TRBD1 (5 bases). Trimming removed 0 bases from V and 10 bases from J, with 11 bases in between. The length of the CDR3 is 14 residues. The germline gives CDR1 SGHRS, CDR2 YFSETQ. The CDR3 DNA sequence: TGCGCCAGCAGCTTGGCAGGGCAGGGCTCACCCCTCCACTTT. Translation: CASSLAGQGSPLHF.

The chain links TRBV7-9 to TRBJ2-7; 15 bases are shared with TRBD2. V gave up 6 bases and J gave up 7 bases; unmatched junction bases: 4. The CDR3 spans 14 residues. From germline, CDR1 is SEHNR and CDR2 FQNEAQ (reference sequence). The CDR3 region has the DNA TGTGCCAGCAGATCCGGGACTAGCGGGAGGGAGCAGTACTTC. Its protein is CASRSGTSGREQYF.

This clone appeared once. This chain uses TRBV4-2 with TRBJ2-5; 10 nucleotides agree with TRBD2. This CDR3 spans 17 amino acids. The J segment lost 5 bases and the V segment lost 0 bases, leaving 9 bases of the junction unmatched. Germline values: CDR1 LGHNA, CDR2 YNFKEQ. The CDR3 loop is CASSQDRPSGRGETQYF. The CDR3 DNA sequence: TGTGCCAGCAGCCAAGATCGTCCTAGCGGGAGAGGGGAGACCCAGTACTTC.

This clone has more than one count but fewer than ten. CDR3 region: CASSPPRWRAYYGYTF. Written as DNA, the CDR3 is TGTGCCAGCAGCCCCCCCCGGTGGAGGGCTTACTATGGCTACACCTTC. This chain joins TRBV13 and TRBJ1-2; D is undetermined. Germline CDR1 and CDR2: PRHDT and FYEKMQ (reference sequence). This CDR3 contains 16 residues. Trimming took 5 bases from V and 3 from J, leaving 19 bases between them.